This passage covers 27 T cell receptor beta chains from one sample sequenced in a study of response to subunit inactivated influenza vaccine. TCRdb fed the RT-PCR reads into MiXCR, producing one record per CDR3 protein. This table holds approximately 520,000 distinct CDR3 sequences, approximately 15% found once. Sequenced material: CD4+ T cells sorted from PBMCs, taken about 23 months after vaccination. The origin of the receptors is a man aged 50 to 69 who received an inactivated influenza vaccine.

The rearrangement links TRBV20-1 to TRBJ1-2; a possible D gene is TRBD1 (5 bases). In germline, CDR1 is DFQATT, CDR2 SNEGSKA (reference sequence). V was cut by 5 bases and J by 0 bases, with 13 bases left in between. This CDR3 contains 14 residues. The CDR3 is CSALAGRANYGYTF. For the CDR3, the DNA is TGCAGTGCTCTGGCAGGGCGGGCTAACTATGGCTACACCTTC.

V gene TRBV6-5 combines with J gene TRBJ1-6; D uncertain. The CDR3 runs to 14 residues. V gave up 3 bases and J gave up 8 bases, with 11 bases separating them. Germline loops: CDR1 MNHEY, CDR2 SVGAGI. CDR3 in DNA: TGTGCCAGCAGTTATATCGGCAATTATTCACCCCTCCACTTT. Amino acids: CASSYIGNYSPLHF.

The chain employs TRBV28 and TRBJ2-7; D gene uncertain. Per germline, CDR1 MDHEN and CDR2 SYDVKM. The CDR3 totals 13 residues. V shed 6 bases and J shed 4 bases, with 13 bases lying between them. This CDR3 reads CASRVAPNYEQYF. DNA of the CDR3: TGTGCCAGCAGGGTGGCCCCAAATTACGAGCAGTACTTC.

The chain recombines TRBV12-3 or TRBV12-4 with TRBJ2-3; the match to TRBD2 covers 10 bases. The CDR3 loop spans 17 amino acids. Trimming at V came to 3 bases and at J to 5 bases, leaving 11 bases not matched to a gene. CDR3 residues: CASSFMVSGGGRDTQYF. The CDR3 bases are TGTGCCAGCAGTTTTATGGTCAGCGGGGGGGGGCGAGATACGCAGTATTTT.

The gene calls are TRBV29-1 and TRBJ2-2; D is undetermined. The V gene lost 4 bases and the J gene lost 3 bases, with 6 bases spanning the gap. Germline V gives CDR1 SQVTM, CDR2 ANQGSEA. This CDR3 contains 12 residues. The CDR3 loop reads CSVARYTGELFF. For the CDR3, the DNA is TGCAGCGTTGCCCGGTACACCGGGGAGCTGTTTTTT.

V gene TRBV27 combines with J gene TRBJ1-5; tentative D call: TRBD1 (6 bases). V lost 5 bases to trimming and J lost 1 base, with 18 bases between them. Germline CDR1 and CDR2: MNHEY and SMNVEV (reference sequence). This CDR3 contains 17 residues. The CDR3 loop is CASSPLDSHRSNQPQHF. CDR3 DNA sequence: TGTGCCAGCAGTCCATTGGACAGTCACCGGAGCAATCAGCCCCAGCATTTT.

In this sample, this clonotype turned up many times. This sequence joins TRBV4-2 and TRBJ2-7; 9 nucleotides match TRBD1. The CDR3 sequence is 16 residues long. J was trimmed by 3 bases and V by 0 bases; bases with no gene match: 6. Germline V CDR1 and CDR2: LGHNA, YNFKEQ. The CDR3 region has the DNA TGTGCCAGCAGCCAAGATTATGGGACAGGGCACTACGAGCAGTACTTC. It codes for CASSQDYGTGHYEQYF.

This chain connects TRBV5-1 to TRBJ2-5; 10 bases align to TRBD2. V lost 4 bases, J lost 0 bases, and 9 bases stayed unmatched. CDR3 size: 17 residues. From germline, CDR1 is SGHRS and CDR2 YFSETQ. The CDR3, as DNA: TGCGCCAGCAGCCCCAGGACTAGCGGAGTGTACCAAGAGACCCAGTACTTC. Protein: CASSPRTSGVYQETQYF.

The genes are TRBV6-2 or TRBV6-3 and TRBJ2-1; no definite D call. CDR1 is MNHEY and CDR2 is SVGEGT in the germline V gene. This CDR3 has 11 residues. Trimming cost V 8 bases and J 7 bases, with 9 bases left between them. Here the CDR3 reads CASQDVNEQFF. As DNA, the CDR3 is TGTGCCAGCCAGGACGTGAATGAGCAGTTCTTC.

V usage is TRBV6-2 or TRBV6-3 and J usage is TRBJ2-7; D remains unclear. V gave up 2 bases and J gave up 1 base, with 15 bases separating them. This CDR3 contains 16 residues. Per the germline V gene, CDR1 is MNHEY and CDR2 is SVGEGT. This CDR3 is CASSYPLGRTSYEQYF. Written as DNA, the CDR3 is TGTGCCAGCAGTTACCCCCTAGGACGAACTTCCTACGAGCAGTACTTC.

This clonotype has a handful of counts. V is TRBV20-1 and J is TRBJ1-5; D is unclear. In germline, CDR1 is DFQATT, CDR2 SNEGSKA (reference sequence). Trimming removed 3 bases from V and 0 bases from J, with 12 bases in between. CDR3 length: 15 amino acids. The CDR3 sequence is CSARDPRDSNQPQHF. CDR3 DNA: TGCAGTGCTAGGGATCCCAGAGATAGCAATCAGCCCCAGCATTTT.

Only a few counts were recorded for this clonotype. V is TRBV5-1 and J is TRBJ1-3; the match to TRBD1 covers 9 bases. Trimming removed 0 bases from V and 5 bases from J; junction bases left unmatched: 3. The CDR3 has 15 residues. From germline, CDR1 is SGHRS and CDR2 YFSETQ. The CDR3 is CASSLGGQGRNTIYF. DNA of the CDR3: TGCGCCAGCAGCTTGGGGGGACAGGGTCGAAACACCATATATTTT. Filled out from reference TRBV5-1 and TRBJ1-3, the complete variable domain reads KAGVTQTPRYLIKTRGQQVTLSCSPISGHRSVSWYQQTPGQGLQFLFEYFSETQRNKGNFPGRFSGRQFSNSRSEMNVSTLELGDSALYLCASSLGGQGRNTIYFGEGSWLTVV.

This chain links TRBV14 with TRBJ1-2; tentatively, D is TRBD1 (5 bases). Germline V gives CDR1 SGHDN, CDR2 FVKESK. V lost 1 base and J lost 1, with 10 bases in between. The CDR3 extends over 15 amino acids. The CDR3 loop is CASSQGGNFNYGYTF. CDR3 DNA: TGTGCCAGCAGCCAAGGGGGGAACTTTAACTATGGCTACACCTTC.

At least ten counts were recorded for this clonotype. This chain connects TRBV12-3 or TRBV12-4 to TRBJ2-5, with D perhaps TRBD1 (7 bases). Trimming took 3 bases from V and 4 from J, leaving 12 bases between them. This CDR3 has 14 residues. CDR3 nucleotides: TGTGCCAGCAGTTTTGGGCAGGGGGGAGAGACCCAGTACTTC. Its translation: CASSFGQGGETQYF.

The chain joins TRBV7-9 to TRBJ2-5; the match to TRBD2 covers 11 bases. CDR3 length: 17 amino acids. V dropped 1 base and J dropped 7; count of bases not matched to a gene: 11. Germline V lookup: CDR1 SEHNR, CDR2 FQNEAQ (reference sequence). The CDR3 loop reads CASSLGTGLAVPMTQYF. The CDR3 DNA follows: TGTGCCAGCAGCTTAGGGACGGGACTAGCGGTCCCGATGACCCAGTACTTC. Based on the CDR3 plus reference TRBV7-9 and TRBJ2-5, the full variable domain is DTGVSQNPRHKITKRGQNVTFRCDPISEHNRLYWYRQTLGQGPEFLTYFQNEAQLEKSRLLSDRFSAERPKGSFSTLEIQRTEQGDSAMYLCASSLGTGLAVPMTQYFGPGTRLLVL.

In this sample, this clonotype turned up a few times. The chain is built from TRBV7-6 and TRBJ2-1; 11 nucleotides line up with TRBD2. CDR1 and CDR2 from the germline V gene are SGHVS and FNYEAQ. This CDR3 has 15 amino acids. The V segment lost 0 bases and the J segment 9 bases; nucleotides outside the gene matches: 4. CDR3 sequence reads: CASSLAGTSGIEQFF. For the CDR3, the DNA is TGTGCCAGCAGCTTAGCCGGGACTAGCGGTATTGAGCAGTTCTTC.

This clonotype was observed once. This chain joins TRBV29-1 and TRBJ1-4; TRBD1 matches at 12 bases. The CDR3 loop spans 15 amino acids. J was trimmed by 8 bases and V by 7 bases; bases with no gene match: 11. Germline V gene lookup returns CDR1 SQVTM and CDR2 ANQGSEA. Written as DNA, the CDR3 is TGCAGCGCTTCCCGCGGGGGACAGGGGGCGGAAAAACTGTTTTTT. It encodes CSASRGGQGAEKLFF.

This clonotype was counted ten times or more. The CDR3 nucleotides are TGCGCCAGCAGCCAGAACTTGGCGGGGAACAAAGAGACCCAGTACTTC. It specifies CASSQNLAGNKETQYF. The chain uses TRBV4-3 and TRBJ2-5; D perhaps matches TRBD2 (6 bases). This CDR3 spans 16 amino acids. The germline gives CDR1 LGHNA, CDR2 YSLEER. The V and J ends lost 3 bases and 3 bases respectively, with 17 bases between them.

The CDR3 coding sequence is TGTGCCAGCAGTTTATACGACGGCGGCTATGGCTACACCTTC. It codes for CASSLYDGGYGYTF. The chain links TRBV28 to TRBJ1-2, with D unresolved. This CDR3 spans 14 amino acids. The V and J ends lost 1 base and 4 bases respectively, with 10 bases between them. Germline V CDR1 and CDR2: MDHEN, SYDVKM.

The chain uses TRBV11-2 and TRBJ1-5, with D unclear. The CDR3 is 16 amino acids. Germline CDR1 SGHAT, CDR2 FQNNGV. V lost 0 bases and J 2 bases, leaving 11 bases between the germline ends. CDR3 sequence: CASSLDGSWGNQPQHF. CDR3 coding DNA: TGTGCCAGCAGCTTAGACGGCAGCTGGGGCAATCAGCCCCAGCATTTT.

This clonotype was counted a few times. As DNA, the CDR3 is TGCGCCAGCAGTGAGCACGGACAGGGGGACCAAGAGACCCAGTACTTC. Translated, it gives CASSEHGQGDQETQYF. The rearrangement uses TRBV10-2 and TRBJ2-5; 10 nucleotides align to TRBD1. The CDR3 length is 16 residues. The V segment lost 2 bases and the J segment 0 bases; nucleotides outside the gene matches: 3. CDR1 is WSHSY, CDR2 SAAADI, per germline.

This clonotype was detected only a few times. The V call is TRBV11-1, the J call TRBJ1-4; D is possibly TRBD1 (6 bases). V lost 2 bases, J lost 0 bases, and 19 bases lay in between. Germline CDR1 SGHAT, CDR2 FQDESV (reference sequence). The CDR3 is made up of 19 amino acids. The CDR3 spells CASSLPLLRQAPTNEKLFF. DNA for the CDR3: TGTGCCAGCAGCTTACCCTTATTAAGACAGGCACCAACTAATGAAAAACTGTTTTTT.

The chain has TRBV7-3 and TRBJ2-1; the D call may be TRBD1 or TRBD2 (5 bases each). Germline values: CDR1 SGHTA, CDR2 FQGTGA. Trimming cost V 1 base and J 7 bases, with 14 bases left between them. There are 15 residues in the CDR3. Here the CDR3 reads CASSLRDLPGNEQFF. In nucleotides, the CDR3 is TGTGCCAGCAGCTTAAGGGACCTGCCGGGGAATGAGCAGTTCTTC.

This chain uses TRBV28 with TRBJ1-6, with D perhaps TRBD1 (6 bases). This CDR3 comprises 14 residues. Trimming stripped 0 bases from V and 9 bases from J, with 9 bases between. Per the germline V gene, CDR1 is MDHEN and CDR2 is SYDVKM. CDR3 amino acids: CASSLWQGSSPLHF. DNA for the CDR3: TGTGCCAGCAGTTTATGGCAGGGGAGTTCACCCCTCCACTTT.

The chain recombines TRBV7-2 with TRBJ2-2; the match to TRBD1 covers 8 bases. Looked up from germline, CDR1 is SGHTA and CDR2 is FQGNSA. After removal of 2 bases from V and 1 base from J, the junction contained 3 bases not matched to a gene. The CDR3 totals 16 residues. The CDR3 is CASSLFGTGNTGELFF. The CDR3 DNA reads TGTGCCAGCAGCTTATTCGGGACAGGGAACACCGGGGAGCTGTTTTTT. The variable domain in full, completed from reference TRBV7-2 and TRBJ2-2, reads GAGVSQSPSNKVTEKGKDVELRCDPISGHTALYWYRQSLGQGLEFLIYFQGNSAPDKSGLPSDRFSAERTGGSVSTLTIQRTQQEDSAVYLCASSLFGTGNTGELFFGEGSRLTVL.

The chain combines TRBV7-9 with TRBJ1-2; TRBD1 agrees at 7 bases. V was clipped by 1 base and J by 8 bases; unmatched bases: 4. CDR1 SEHNR and CDR2 FQNEAQ come from the germline V gene (reference sequence). The CDR3 extends over 13 amino acids. CDR3 DNA: TGTGCCAGCAGCTTAGAGGGGGCTCGGGGCTACACCTTC. It encodes CASSLEGARGYTF.

The chain is built from TRBV7-6 and TRBJ2-5; tentatively, D is TRBD1 or TRBD2 (5 bases each). The length of the CDR3 is 13 residues. Germline CDR1 is SGHVS and CDR2 is FNYEAQ. The V end lost 7 bases, the J end lost 2 bases, and 11 bases lay between the germline ends. CDR3: CASNLGGQETQYF. DNA of the CDR3: TGTGCCAGCAACCTTGGGGGACAAGAGACCCAGTACTTC.